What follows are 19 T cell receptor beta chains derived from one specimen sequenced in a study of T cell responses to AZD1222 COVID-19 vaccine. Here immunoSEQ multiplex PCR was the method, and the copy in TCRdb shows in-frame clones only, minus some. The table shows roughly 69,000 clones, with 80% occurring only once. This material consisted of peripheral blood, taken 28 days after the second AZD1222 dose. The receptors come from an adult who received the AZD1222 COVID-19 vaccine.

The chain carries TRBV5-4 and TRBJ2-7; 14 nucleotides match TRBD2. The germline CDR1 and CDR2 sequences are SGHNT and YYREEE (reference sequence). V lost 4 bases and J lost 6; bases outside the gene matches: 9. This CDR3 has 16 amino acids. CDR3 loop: CASSRMTSGGAGEQYF. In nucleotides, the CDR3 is TGTGCCAGCAGCCGAATGACTAGCGGGGGGGCGGGCGAGCAGTACTTC.

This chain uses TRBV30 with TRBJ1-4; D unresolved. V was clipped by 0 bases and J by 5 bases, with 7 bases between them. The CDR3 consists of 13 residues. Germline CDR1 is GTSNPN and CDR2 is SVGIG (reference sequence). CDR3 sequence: CAWSVIRNEKLFF. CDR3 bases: TGTGCCTGGAGTGTAATTAGAAATGAAAAACTGTTTTTT.

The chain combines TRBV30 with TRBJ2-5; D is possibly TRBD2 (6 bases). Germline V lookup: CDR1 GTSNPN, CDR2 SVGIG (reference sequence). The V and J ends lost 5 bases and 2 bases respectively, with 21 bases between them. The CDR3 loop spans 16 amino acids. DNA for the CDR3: TGTGCCTGGCTTACCCGGGACTTCTACGCACAAGAGACCCAGTACTTC. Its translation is CAWLTRDFYAQETQYF.

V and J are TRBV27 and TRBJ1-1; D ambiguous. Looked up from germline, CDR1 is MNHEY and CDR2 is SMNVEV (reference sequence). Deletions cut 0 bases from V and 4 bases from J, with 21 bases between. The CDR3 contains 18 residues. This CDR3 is CASSLSRAGLYLGTEAFF. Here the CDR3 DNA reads TGTGCCAGCAGTTTATCTCGAGCCGGCCTCTACCTGGGCACTGAAGCTTTCTTT.

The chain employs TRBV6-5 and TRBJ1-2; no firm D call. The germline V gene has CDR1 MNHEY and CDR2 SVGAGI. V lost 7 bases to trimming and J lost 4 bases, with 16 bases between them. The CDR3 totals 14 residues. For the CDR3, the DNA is TGTGCCAGCACCCCCATCGGGGTGTCCTATGGCTACACCTTC. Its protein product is CASTPIGVSYGYTF.

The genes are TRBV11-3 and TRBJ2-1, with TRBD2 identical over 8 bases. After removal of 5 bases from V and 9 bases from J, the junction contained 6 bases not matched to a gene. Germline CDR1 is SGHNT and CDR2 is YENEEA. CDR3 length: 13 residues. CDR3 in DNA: TGTGCCAGCAGCGGTGCGGGGGGCGTTGAGCAGTTCTTC. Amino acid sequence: CASSGAGGVEQFF.

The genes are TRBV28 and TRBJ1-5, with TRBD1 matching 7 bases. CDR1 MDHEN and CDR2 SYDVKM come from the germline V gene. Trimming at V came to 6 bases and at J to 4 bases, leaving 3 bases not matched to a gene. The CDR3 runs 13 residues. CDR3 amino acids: CASRETGNQPQHF. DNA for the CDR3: TGTGCCAGCAGGGAGACAGGGAATCAGCCCCAGCATTTT.

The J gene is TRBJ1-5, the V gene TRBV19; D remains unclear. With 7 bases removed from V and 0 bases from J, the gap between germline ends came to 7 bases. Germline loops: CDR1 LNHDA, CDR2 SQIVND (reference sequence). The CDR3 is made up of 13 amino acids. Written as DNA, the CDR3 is TGTGCCAGTACCCATTCTAGCAATCAGCCCCAGCATTTT. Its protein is CASTHSSNQPQHF.

The DNA of the CDR3 is TGTGCCAGTCAAGAGCGGGGGGCGAGCACAGATACGCAGTATTTT. This gives the protein CASQERGASTDTQYF. This chain uses TRBV19 with TRBJ2-3; 9 bases align to TRBD2. CDR3 size: 15 residues. Germline V lookup: CDR1 LNHDA, CDR2 SQIVND (reference sequence). The J segment lost 0 bases and the V segment lost 8 bases, leaving 6 bases of the junction unmatched.

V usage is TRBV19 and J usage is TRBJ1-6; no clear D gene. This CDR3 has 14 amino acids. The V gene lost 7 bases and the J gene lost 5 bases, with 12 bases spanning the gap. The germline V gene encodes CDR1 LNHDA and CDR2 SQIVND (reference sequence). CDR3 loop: CASTSGSDNSPLHF. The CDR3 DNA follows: TGTGCCAGTACCTCCGGGTCGGATAATTCACCCCTCCACTTT.

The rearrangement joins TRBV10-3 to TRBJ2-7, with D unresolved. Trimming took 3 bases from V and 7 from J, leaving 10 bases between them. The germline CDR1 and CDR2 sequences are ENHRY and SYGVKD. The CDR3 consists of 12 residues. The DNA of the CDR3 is TGTGCCATCAGTGAAGATACTGGGGAGCAGTACTTC. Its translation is CAISEDTGEQYF.

The CDR3 protein is CASSIGTSGTQETQYF. The CDR3 nucleotides are TGCGCCAGCAGCATAGGGACTAGCGGTACACAAGAGACCCAGTACTTC. The rearrangement joins TRBV5-1 to TRBJ2-5; TRBD2 matches 11 bases. The germline CDR1 and CDR2 sequences are SGHRS and YFSETQ. The junction had 7 bases not matched to a gene; V was cut back by 4 bases and J by 2 bases. The CDR3 length is 16 residues.

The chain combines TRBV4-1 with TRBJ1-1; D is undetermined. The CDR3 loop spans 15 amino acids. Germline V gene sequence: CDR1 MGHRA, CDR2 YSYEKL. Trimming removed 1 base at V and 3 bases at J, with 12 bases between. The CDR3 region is CASSQAVAAYTEAFF. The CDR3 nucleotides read TGCGCCAGCAGCCAAGCAGTTGCAGCCTACACTGAAGCTTTCTTT.

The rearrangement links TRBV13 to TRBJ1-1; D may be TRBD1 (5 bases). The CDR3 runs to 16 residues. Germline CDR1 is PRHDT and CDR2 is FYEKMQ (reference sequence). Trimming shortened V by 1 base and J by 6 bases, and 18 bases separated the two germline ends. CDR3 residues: CASSLEGGEDQAEAFF. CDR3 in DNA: TGTGCCAGCAGCTTAGAGGGAGGGGAGGATCAAGCTGAAGCTTTCTTT. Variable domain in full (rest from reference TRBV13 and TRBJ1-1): AAGVIQSPRHLIKEKRETATLKCYPIPRHDTVYWYQQGPGQDPQFLISFYEKMQSDKGSIPDRFSAQQFSDYHSELNMSSLELGDSALYFCASSLEGGEDQAEAFFGQGTRLTVV.

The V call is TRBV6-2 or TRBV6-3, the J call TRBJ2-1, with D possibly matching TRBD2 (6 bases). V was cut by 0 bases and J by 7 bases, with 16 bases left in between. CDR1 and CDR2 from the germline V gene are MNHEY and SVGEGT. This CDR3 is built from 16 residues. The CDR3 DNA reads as TGTGCCAGCAGTTACTCGACGAACGGGGGTGGGAATGAGCAGTTCTTC. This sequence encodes CASSYSTNGGGNEQFF.

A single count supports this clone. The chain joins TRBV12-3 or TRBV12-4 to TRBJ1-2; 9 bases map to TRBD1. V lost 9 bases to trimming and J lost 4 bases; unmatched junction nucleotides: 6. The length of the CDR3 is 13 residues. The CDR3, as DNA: TGTGCCAGTTACAGGGGGCGAGGCTATGGCTACACCTTC. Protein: CASYRGRGYGYTF.

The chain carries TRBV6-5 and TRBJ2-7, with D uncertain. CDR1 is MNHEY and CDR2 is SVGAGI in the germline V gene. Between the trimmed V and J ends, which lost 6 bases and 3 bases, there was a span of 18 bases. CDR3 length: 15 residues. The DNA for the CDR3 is TGTGCCAGCAGACACGGGCCTTCACCACACTACGAGCAGTACTTC. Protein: CASRHGPSPHYEQYF.

This chain's CDR3 is CASSQTGYSYNEQFF. The CDR3 DNA reads TGTGCCAGCAGCCAAACAGGGTACTCCTACAATGAGCAGTTCTTC. The rearrangement links TRBV5-4 to TRBJ2-1, with a weak D call TRBD1 (6 bases). Between the trimmed V and J ends, which lost 4 bases and 0 bases, there was a span of 11 bases. Germline values: CDR1 SGHNT, CDR2 YYREEE (reference sequence). The CDR3 spans 15 residues.

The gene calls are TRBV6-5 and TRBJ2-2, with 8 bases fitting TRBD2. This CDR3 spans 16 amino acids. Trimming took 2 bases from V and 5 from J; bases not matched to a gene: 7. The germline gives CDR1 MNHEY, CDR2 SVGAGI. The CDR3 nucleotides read TGTGCCAGCAGTTACGTGCGGGGGGACCCAACCGGGGAGCTGTTTTTT. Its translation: CASSYVRGDPTGELFF.